This T cell receptor beta chain was sequenced during a study of blood T cell repertoires in COVID-19 (TCRdb year 2020). A note on the overall study: The collaborator samples originated in the United States, Italy and Spain and spanned the acute and convalescent phases of COVID-19. The material from the prospective study consisted of cDNA or gDNA derived from T cells, B-cell-depleted T cells, or PBMCs. Deeply sampled blood TCRbeta repertoires from subjects exposed to, actively infected with, or recovered from COVID-19 were included in the dataset. A freely available public database, intended as a resource for researchers studying the immune response to SARS-CoV-2, is where the repertoires were released. Samples came from the ongoing ImmuneRACE study (first 160 participants) plus 1,254 subjects from 6 global collaborators. Nearly every sample came with metadata listing a de-identified subject ID, COVID-19 status, age in years and sex. Where available, HLA class I and class II types were taken from metadata supplied by the sample provider and were not determined by assay-based typing. Overall results and qualifications from the work: The amount of clinical and demographic metadata varied by source and participant and was provided uncurated.

CDR1 LNHNV and CDR2 YYDKDF are derived from the germline V gene (reference sequence). The junction carries 16 bases between V and J, which are trimmed by 0 bases and 8 bases respectively. The CDR3, cysteine through phenylalanine, is 15 amino acids long. The CDR3 DNA has 45 bases and is translated from base 1. The collaborating institutions used their own protocols to collect whole blood in K2EDTA tubes. Collaborator samples were shipped for TCRbeta analysis as frozen whole blood, isolated PBMCs, or DNA extracted from either sample type. Of note for this clone: This receptor's antigen is unknown. Nothing much larger sits one base from this clone, and base qualities are not available.

TCRbeta CDR3 regions were amplified from genomic DNA by means of the immunoSEQ Assay, a bias-controlled multiplex PCR. Under the source paper's analysis protocol: Nucleated cell counts per sample were estimated from amplification of reference gene primers within the assay. To quantify the absolute abundance of each unique TCRbeta CDR3 rearrangement, sequence reads were collapsed and filtered. For each sample, productive Simpson clonality was calculated by taking the square root of Simpson's diversity index across productive rearrangements. TCRdb limited this immuneACCESS table to in-frame rearrangements with V and J called. A share of clones is missing; checked studies link under half to unresolved V genes, and the rest is unexplained. V, J and clone size are taken as reported in that table, and D and trimming were inferred from the DNA itself. The sample table lists around 190,000 clones, about 85% of them with a count of one. The ten largest clones represent roughly 8.2% of the sample.

The chain joins TRBV15 to TRBJ1-2; confidence is insufficient to name the D gene. The sample was peripheral blood. The TCR was taken from a woman aged 60-75 years with acute or convalescent COVID-19. The CDR3 is CATSRDYDTARGYTF. The bases read TGTGCCACCAGCAGAGATTACGATACAGCCCGCGGCTACACCTTC.